Given below is one TCR beta chain in context. What it binds is unknown. Antigen-specific CD4+ T cells were first expanded with viral peptide pools by the ViraFEST assay and only then sequenced. Subsequent to a culture period of around 10 days, CD4+ T cells were isolated. Wells of two million PBMC each were grown with 8.5 to 10 IU/ml IL-2 and about 10 ug/ml peptides. Half the medium was replaced with IL-2 medium on days 3 and 7. This CDR3 has 16 amino acids. Germline CDR1 SGHNT, CDR2 YYREEE (reference sequence). After removal of 1 base from V and 4 bases from J, the junction contained 9 bases not matched to a gene. This entry is derived from a study of vaccination effects on CD4 cells after COVID-19. Notes on the study in general: There were few convalescent patients in the study and no early post-infection timepoints.

TCRdb keeps only in-frame clones here, not all; method: immunoSEQ multiplex PCR. The sample has about 79,000 clones, around four fifths seen once. The gene calls are TRBV5-4 and TRBJ2-3; TRBD2 matches 7 bases. Source: CD4+ T cells from PBMCs cultured with HCoV-229E spike peptides, taken before COVID-19 vaccination. The sequence derives from a human donor who received a COVID-19 vaccine. The CDR3 DNA sequence: TGTGCCAGCAGCTTGAGCAGCGGGGAGCGAGCAGATACGCAGTATTTT. Translation: CASSLSSGERADTQYF.